Following are 11 T cell receptor beta chains from one sample sequenced in a study of immune cell composition in non-small cell lung cancer. Sequencing was performed with immunoSEQ multiplex PCR; in TCRdb, only in-frame clones are kept and a portion is missing. The sample has approximately 3,100 clones, more than 75% seen once; the top ten hold around 8.8%. The sequenced sample consisted of lung tumor tissue. The origin of the receptors is a human donor with non-small cell lung cancer.

The CDR3 DNA sequence: TGTGCCAGCAGCCGAGGACAGGTGGGCAATCAGCCCCAGCATTTT. This translates into CASSRGQVGNQPQHF. The chain has TRBV5-8 and TRBJ1-5; TRBD1 matches 7 bases. With 4 bases clipped from V and 2 bases from J, the junction kept 6 bases outside the gene matches. Germline values: CDR1 SGHTS, CDR2 YDEGEE. This CDR3 contains 15 residues.

V and J are TRBV19 and TRBJ2-5, with D unclear. The ends were cut back, 11 bases at V and 1 base at J, with 17 bases in the middle. The CDR3 runs 14 residues. Germline loops: CDR1 LNHDA, CDR2 SQIVND (reference sequence). The CDR3 nucleotides are TGTGCCTGCGGTCTGGCGGCTTTCCAAGAGACCCAGTACTTC. As protein: CACGLAAFQETQYF.

The V call is TRBV7-2, the J call TRBJ2-7; TRBD2 might be the D (6 bases). The CDR3 is 13 amino acids. With 5 bases removed from V and 2 bases from J, the gap between germline ends came to 10 bases. CDR1 and CDR2 from the germline V gene are SGHTA and FQGNSA. As DNA, the CDR3 is TGTGCCAGCAGCCGTAGCGGTACCTACGAGCAGTACGTC. This codes for CASSRSGTYEQYV.

CDR3 residues: CASSPLYGGPQETQYF. The DNA for the CDR3 is TGTGCCAGCAGCCCTTTATACGGCGGGCCCCAAGAGACCCAGTACTTC. V gene TRBV7-2 combines with J gene TRBJ2-5; D might be TRBD2 (5 bases). The germline gives CDR1 SGHTA, CDR2 FQGNSA. The CDR3 totals 16 residues. V lost 5 bases to trimming and J lost 1 base, with 17 bases between them.

The gene calls are TRBV7-6 and TRBJ1-5; no definite D call. Germline V gene lookup returns CDR1 SGHVS and CDR2 FNYEAQ. V was shortened by 1 base and J by 0 bases, with 7 bases between the two germline ends. The length of the CDR3 is 15 residues. The CDR3 region is CASSLGGDSNQPQHF. CDR3 nucleotide sequence: TGTGCCAGCAGCTTAGGCGGGGATAGCAATCAGCCCCAGCATTTT.

This chain connects TRBV9 to TRBJ2-3; maybe TRBD1 (5 bases). The CDR3 has 14 amino acids. The V end lost 3 bases, the J end lost 0 bases, and 8 bases lay between the germline ends. In germline, CDR1 is SGDLS, CDR2 YYNGEE. The CDR3 region is CASSGRVSTDTQYF. The CDR3 nucleotides are TGTGCCAGCAGCGGCAGGGTGAGCACAGATACGCAGTATTTT.

In its sample, this clone was seen once. The V call is TRBV19, the J call TRBJ2-1; 7 nucleotides line up with TRBD1. The V and J ends lost 8 bases and 8 bases, in that order; junction bases with no gene match: 18. The CDR3 loop spans 16 amino acids. Germline assignment: CDR1 LNHDA and CDR2 SQIVND (reference sequence). DNA of the CDR3: TGTGCCAGTTCCCTAGGAGACAGGGTTATTTTCTATGAGCAGTTCTTC. This sequence encodes CASSLGDRVIFYEQFF.

By share, this clone counts as large (0.1 to 1%). The DNA for the CDR3 is TGTGCCAGCTCACCAGTGGCGGTCGCCGACGAGCAGTACTTC. Translation gives CASSPVAVADEQYF. The chain employs TRBV18 and TRBJ2-7; D ambiguous. Germline V gene data show CDR1 as KGHSH and CDR2 as LQKENI. Trimming removed 2 bases from V and 5 bases from J, with 13 bases in between. The CDR3 consists of 14 residues.

The sample holds one count of this clone. The gene calls are TRBV6-5 and TRBJ2-7; 12 bases map to TRBD1. Per the germline V gene, CDR1 is MNHEY and CDR2 is SVGAGI. The CDR3 is 15 residues long. J gave up 5 bases and V 5 bases, and 7 bases lay outside the gene matches. The CDR3 is CASSRPGQGADEQYF. CDR3 sequence (DNA): TGTGCCAGCAGTAGACCGGGACAGGGGGCGGACGAGCAGTACTTC.

This clone appeared a few times. The chain uses TRBV14 and TRBJ2-1, with D possibly TRBD2 on 6 matching bases. V lost 1 base and J lost 6, with 16 bases in between. Per the germline V gene, CDR1 is SGHDN and CDR2 is FVKESK. This CDR3 has 16 amino acids. The CDR3 region has the DNA TGTGCCAGCAGCCAAGCCCAGACCTGGGGGGTCAATGAGCAGTTCTTC. This gives the protein CASSQAQTWGVNEQFF. Supplemented by reference TRBV14 and TRBJ2-1, the full variable domain reads EAGVTQFPSHSVIEKGQTVTLRCDPISGHDNLYWYRRVMGKEIKFLLHFVKESKQDESGMPNNRFLAERTGGTYSTLKVQPAELEDSGVYFCASSQAQTWGVNEQFFGPGTRLTVL.

This clone turned up a few times. V usage is TRBV10-3 and J usage is TRBJ1-6; tentative D call: TRBD1 (5 bases). V was pared by 2 bases and J by 13 bases, with 18 bases between. The germline gives CDR1 ENHRY, CDR2 SYGVKD. This CDR3 region has 15 residues. The CDR3 spells CAISEVRGNISPLHF. For the CDR3, the DNA is TGTGCCATCAGTGAGGTACGGGGGAACATTTCTCCCCTCCACTTT.